This T cell receptor beta chain was sequenced during a study of blood T cell repertoires in COVID-19. Study at large: Acute and convalescent COVID-19 samples came from the United States, Italy and Spain. T cells, B-cell-depleted T cells, or PBMCs supplied cDNA or gDNA.

Per the original methods: From reference gene primer amplification, estimates of nucleated cell counts were derived. Repertoires were generated with immunoSEQ multiplex PCR, while TCRdb's copy carries only in-frame clones and drops some. D and trimming come from the DNA, and the V and J calls and clone size come from that table. In the table there are over 130,000 clones, around 81% of which are singletons. V shed 2 bases, J shed 8 bases, and the junction held 4 bases outside the gene matches. This CDR3 is built from 15 residues. CDR1 and CDR2 (germline): LGHNA, YNFKEQ. The J gene is TRBJ2-1, the V gene TRBV4-2, with 12 bases identical to TRBD2. The sequenced sample was peripheral blood. The clonotype originates from a woman aged 55-69 years with acute or convalescent COVID-19. The CDR3: CASSQRTSGMDEQFF. CDR3 nucleotide sequence: TGTGCCAGCAGCCAAAGGACTAGCGGGATGGATGAGCAGTTCTTC.